The 5 T cell receptor beta chains below all came from one sample that was sequenced in a study of blood T cell repertoires in COVID-19. Only in-frame clones appear in the TCRdb table, and some are missing; sequencing was by immunoSEQ multiplex PCR. The sample has more than 200,000 clones, more than 85% seen once; the top ten hold roughly 10%. Material: peripheral blood. These receptors were obtained from a woman aged 50 to 60 with COVID-19, enrolled during active disease.

J is TRBJ1-4 and V is TRBV18; TRBD1 matches at 7 bases. The CDR3 is 15 amino acids. Trimming took 3 bases from V and 5 from J; bases not matched to a gene: 6. Per germline, CDR1 KGHSH and CDR2 LQKENI. The CDR3 DNA sequence: TGTGCCAGCTCACCTCTCCGACAGGGAAATGAAAAACTGTTTTTT. Amino acids: CASSPLRQGNEKLFF.

The chain couples TRBV7-2 to TRBJ1-2; D is possibly TRBD1 (6 bases). The CDR3 spans 15 residues. Germline lookup yields CDR1 SGHTA and CDR2 FQGNSA. V shed 5 bases and J shed 1 base, with 14 bases lying between them. The CDR3 bases are TGTGCCAGCAGCACCGACAGGAGAAATAACTATGGCTACACCTTC. Translating gives CASSTDRRNNYGYTF.

This clone turned up a few times. The chain is built from TRBV19 and TRBJ2-1; D may be TRBD1 (6 bases). V dropped 9 bases and J dropped 7 bases, with 25 bases sitting between them. This CDR3 has 16 amino acids. Germline CDR1 is LNHDA and CDR2 is SQIVND (reference sequence). CDR3 DNA: TGTGCCAGCAACGCAGACGGTCAGGGGCCGAAGAATGAGCAGTTCTTC. The encoded protein is CASNADGQGPKNEQFF.

This clone has only one observation. The chain joins TRBV5-1 to TRBJ1-6; TRBD1 is a possible D gene (5 bases). The germline V gene encodes CDR1 SGHRS and CDR2 YFSETQ. The CDR3 is made up of 15 amino acids. V lost 0 bases and J lost 7, with 11 bases in between. The CDR3 region has the DNA TGCGCCAGCAGCTTGGTGGGGGGAAGAAATTCACCCCTCCACTTT. Translated, it gives CASSLVGGRNSPLHF.

The rearrangement links TRBV28 to TRBJ1-1, with D uncertain. V lost 3 bases and J lost 7, with 15 bases in between. CDR1 and CDR2 (germline): MDHEN, SYDVKM. The CDR3 totals 14 residues. This CDR3 reads CASSLPATTLEAFF. The CDR3 DNA reads as TGTGCCAGCAGTTTGCCGGCTACTACCCTTGAAGCTTTCTTT. The entire variable domain, with the rest obtained from reference TRBV28 and TRBJ1-1, is as follows: DVKVTQSSRYLVKRTGEKVFLECVQDMDHENMFWYRQDPGLGLRLIYFSYDVKMKEKGDIPEGYSVSREKKERFSLILESASTNQTSMYLCASSLPATTLEAFFGQGTRLTVV.